These 7 T cell receptor beta chains share one sample of origin, sequenced in a study of blood T cells in healthy people across ages. Through a sample-barcoded 5' primer and a J-beta primer mix, a second PCR was run for roughly 6 to 11 cycles. TCRdb reanalysed the 5' RACE reads using MiXCR and keeps one entry per CDR3 protein. The repertoire consists of about 830,000 distinct CDR3 sequences, with roughly 60% occurring once and the leading ten covering 28%. Sequenced sample: blood. The receptors derive from a man aged 30-40 years in good health.

A few counts support this clonotype. The J gene is TRBJ2-7, the V gene TRBV5-1; 9 bases are shared with TRBD1. Germline CDR1 is SGHRS and CDR2 is YFSETQ. The V gene end was trimmed by 4 bases and the J gene end by 7 bases; junction bases not matched to a gene: 9. The CDR3 is 14 amino acids. CDR3 loop: CASSVDRGMEEQYF. The CDR3 bases are TGCGCCAGCAGCGTGGACAGGGGAATGGAGGAGCAGTACTTC.

This clonotype was detected once. V and J are TRBV2 and TRBJ1-2; perhaps TRBD1 as D (6 bases). The germline V and J ends were trimmed by 2 bases and 7 bases, with 11 bases remaining between them. Germline V gene data show CDR1 as SNHLY and CDR2 as FYNNEI. CDR3 length: 13 residues. CDR3 coding DNA: TGTGCCAGCAGTGAAAACAGGGAGGGTGGCTACACCTTC. Translation gives CASSENREGGYTF.

This chain connects TRBV7-2 to TRBJ2-3; D unclear. Germline V gene data show CDR1 as SGHTA and CDR2 as FQGNSA. The CDR3 has 16 amino acids. The V gene lost 1 base and the J gene lost 1 base, with 12 bases spanning the gap. CDR3 sequence: CASSLVGSKRTDTQYF. CDR3 DNA sequence: TGTGCCAGCAGCTTAGTGGGCTCAAAACGCACAGATACGCAGTATTTT.

V and J are TRBV20-1 and TRBJ1-4, with D maybe TRBD1 (5 bases). Trimming shortened V by 0 bases and J by 4 bases, and 15 bases separated the two germline ends. CDR3 length: 16 residues. CDR1 DFQATT and CDR2 SNEGSKA come from the germline V gene (reference sequence). The CDR3 bases are TGCAGTGCTAGAGATCGGAAGGCAGGGCTTAATGAAAAACTGTTTTTT. Translated: CSARDRKAGLNEKLFF.

The chain is built from TRBV28 and TRBJ1-4; a possible D gene is TRBD1 (5 bases). The germline gives CDR1 MDHEN, CDR2 SYDVKM. This CDR3 has 13 residues. Trimming cost V 6 bases and J 3 bases, with 8 bases left between them. This chain's CDR3 is CASRGTANEKLFF. Written as DNA, the CDR3 is TGTGCCAGCAGAGGGACGGCTAATGAAAAACTGTTTTTT.

In this sample, this clonotype turned up a few times. The chain joins TRBV5-1 to TRBJ2-1; TRBD1 matches 9 bases. Germline values: CDR1 SGHRS, CDR2 YFSETQ. The CDR3 sequence is 14 residues long. The junction had 11 bases not matched to a gene; V was cut back by 8 bases and J by 8 bases. CDR3 sequence (DNA): TGCGCCAGTACTCGGACAGGGGCCGGTGATGAGCAGTTCTTC. This translates into CASTRTGAGDEQFF.

The chain combines TRBV14 with TRBJ2-6, with D unresolved. V was pared by 0 bases and J by 4 bases, with 16 bases between. The length of the CDR3 is 18 residues. Germline V CDR1 and CDR2: SGHDN, FVKESK. The CDR3 nucleotides read TGTGCCAGCAGCCAAGAATTCGGTCTCCGGGCCGGGGCCAACGTCCTGACTTTC. This sequence encodes CASSQEFGLRAGANVLTF.